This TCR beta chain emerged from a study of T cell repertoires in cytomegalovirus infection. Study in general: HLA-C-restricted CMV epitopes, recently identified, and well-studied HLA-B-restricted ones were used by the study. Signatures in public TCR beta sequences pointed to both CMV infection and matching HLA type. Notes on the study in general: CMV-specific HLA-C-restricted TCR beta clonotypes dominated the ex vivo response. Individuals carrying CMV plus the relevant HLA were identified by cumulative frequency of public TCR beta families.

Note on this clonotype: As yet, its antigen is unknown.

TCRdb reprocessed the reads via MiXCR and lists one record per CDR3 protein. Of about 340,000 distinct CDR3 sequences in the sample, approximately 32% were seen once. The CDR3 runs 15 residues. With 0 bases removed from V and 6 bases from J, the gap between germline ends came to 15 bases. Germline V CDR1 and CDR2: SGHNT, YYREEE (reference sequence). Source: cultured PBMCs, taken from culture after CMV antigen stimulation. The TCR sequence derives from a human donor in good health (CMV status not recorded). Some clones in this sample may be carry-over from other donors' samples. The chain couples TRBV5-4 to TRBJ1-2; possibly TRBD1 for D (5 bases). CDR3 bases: TGTGCCAGCAGCTTGGGGGGCCGCATTGGCGATGGCTACACCTTC. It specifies CASSLGGRIGDGYTF.